These 5 T cell receptor beta chains share one sample of origin, sequenced in a study of cytomegalovirus exposure and HLA in healthy donors. TCRdb's copy holds only in-frame clones and misses some; the assay was immunoSEQ multiplex PCR. This sample has 60,000 to 80,000 clones; over 90% occur once, and the top ten carry under 4%. Sequenced: PBMCs. The receptors come from a woman between 18 and 29 years old in good health and CMV-seropositive.

The V call is TRBV28, the J call TRBJ2-4; D gene ambiguous. The CDR3 totals 12 residues. Germline V gene lookup returns CDR1 MDHEN and CDR2 SYDVKM. V was trimmed by 3 bases and J by 8 bases, leaving 8 bases between them. In DNA, the CDR3 is TGTGCCAGCAGTTTTCTGGCGGACATTCAGTACTTC. Protein: CASSFLADIQYF.

This clone was found a few times. The rearrangement links TRBV5-5 to TRBJ1-6, with 7 bases identical to TRBD1. There are 16 residues in the CDR3. With V trimmed by 6 bases and J by 3 bases, 9 bases remained unmatched. CDR1 SGHKS and CDR2 YYEKEE come from the germline V gene (reference sequence). The CDR3 DNA reads as TGTGCCAGCAACGCTTTTCCAGGGGGCTATAATTCACCCCTCCACTTT. Translation: CASNAFPGGYNSPLHF. Full variable domain (rest looked up from reference TRBV5-5 and TRBJ1-6): DAGVTQSPTHLIKTRGQQVTLRCSPISGHKSVSWYQQVLGQGPQFIFQYYEKEERGRGNFPDRFSARQFPNYSSELNVNALLLGDSALYLCASNAFPGGYNSPLHFGNGTRLTVT.

The chain carries TRBV19 and TRBJ2-5, with 12 bases that match TRBD2. Germline V gene data show CDR1 as LNHDA and CDR2 as SQIVND (reference sequence). J lost 4 bases, V lost 6 bases, and 6 bases had no gene match. This CDR3 contains 15 residues. The CDR3 DNA reads TGTGCCAGTAGACTAGCGGGAGGTCAGCGAGAGACCCAGTACTTC. Translation gives CASRLAGGQRETQYF.

The chain couples TRBV5-4 to TRBJ2-1; D remains unclear. Looked up from germline, CDR1 is SGHNT and CDR2 is YYREEE (reference sequence). V was pared by 0 bases and J by 14 bases, with 21 bases between. The CDR3 runs 15 residues. CDR3 region: CASSLDQTLSLEEFF. CDR3 bases: TGTGCCAGCAGCTTGGACCAGACCCTTAGCCTAGAGGAGTTCTTC.

This chain connects TRBV5-1 to TRBJ1-2, with D tentatively TRBD1 (5 bases). CDR3 length: 15 residues. Trimming stripped 0 bases from V and 7 bases from J, with 16 bases between. Germline lookup yields CDR1 SGHRS and CDR2 YFSETQ. CDR3 coding DNA: TGCGCCAGCAGCTTGGCAGGGCAGGGCCAGGGTGGCTACACCTTC. Encoded protein: CASSLAGQGQGGYTF.